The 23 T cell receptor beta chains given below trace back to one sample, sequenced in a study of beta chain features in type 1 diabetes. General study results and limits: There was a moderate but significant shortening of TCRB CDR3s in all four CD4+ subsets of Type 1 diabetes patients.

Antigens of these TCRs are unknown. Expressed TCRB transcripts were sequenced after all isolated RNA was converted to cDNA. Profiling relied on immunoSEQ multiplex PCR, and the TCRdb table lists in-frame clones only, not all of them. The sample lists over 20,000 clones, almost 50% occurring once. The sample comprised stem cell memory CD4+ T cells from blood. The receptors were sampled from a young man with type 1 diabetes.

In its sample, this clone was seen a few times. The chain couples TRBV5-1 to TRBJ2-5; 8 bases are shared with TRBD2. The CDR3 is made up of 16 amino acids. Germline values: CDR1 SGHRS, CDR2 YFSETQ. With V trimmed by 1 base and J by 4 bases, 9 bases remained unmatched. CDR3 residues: CASSLTNSGGGETQYF. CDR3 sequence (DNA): TGCGCCAGCAGCTTGACGAACAGCGGGGGTGGAGAGACCCAGTACTTC.

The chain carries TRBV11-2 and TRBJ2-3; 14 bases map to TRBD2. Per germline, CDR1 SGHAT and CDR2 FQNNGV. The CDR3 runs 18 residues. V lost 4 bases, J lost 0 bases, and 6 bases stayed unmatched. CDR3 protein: CASSSGLAGVRSTDTQYF. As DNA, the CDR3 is TGTGCCAGCAGCTCGGGACTAGCGGGAGTCCGTAGCACAGATACGCAGTATTTT.

The CDR3 loop reads CASSLSSGASPKQFF. The CDR3 DNA sequence: TGTGCCAGCAGCTTAAGTTCAGGGGCCTCTCCTAAACAGTTCTTC. This chain links TRBV7-2 with TRBJ2-1; possible D gene TRBD1, 6 bases. The CDR3 sequence is 15 residues long. Germline V lookup: CDR1 SGHTA, CDR2 FQGNSA. The V end was cut by 2 bases, the J end by 13 bases, with 21 bases between. Drawing the rest from reference TRBV7-2 and TRBJ2-1, the complete variable domain is GAGVSQSPSNKVTEKGKDVELRCDPISGHTALYWYRQSLGQGLEFLIYFQGNSAPDKSGLPSDRFSAERTGGSVSTLTIQRTQQEDSAVYLCASSLSSGASPKQFFGPGTRLTVL.

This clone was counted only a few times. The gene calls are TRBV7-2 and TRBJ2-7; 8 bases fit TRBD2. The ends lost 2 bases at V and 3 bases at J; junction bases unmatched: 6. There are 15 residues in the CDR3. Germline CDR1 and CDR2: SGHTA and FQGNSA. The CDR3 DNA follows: TGTGCCAGCAGCTTACGGCCCGGGACTAGCTACGAGCAGTACTTC. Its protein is CASSLRPGTSYEQYF. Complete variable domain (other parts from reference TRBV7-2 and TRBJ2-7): GAGVSQSPSNKVTEKGKDVELRCDPISGHTALYWYRQSLGQGLEFLIYFQGNSAPDKSGLPSDRFSAERTGGSVSTLTIQRTQQEDSAVYLCASSLRPGTSYEQYFGPGTRLTVT.

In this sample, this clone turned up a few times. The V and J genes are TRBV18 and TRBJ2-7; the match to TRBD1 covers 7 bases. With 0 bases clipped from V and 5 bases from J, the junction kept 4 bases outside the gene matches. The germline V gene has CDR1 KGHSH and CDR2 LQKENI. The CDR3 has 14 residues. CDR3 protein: CASSPPGQRDEQYF. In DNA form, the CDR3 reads TGTGCCAGCTCACCACCGGGACAGAGGGACGAGCAGTACTTC.

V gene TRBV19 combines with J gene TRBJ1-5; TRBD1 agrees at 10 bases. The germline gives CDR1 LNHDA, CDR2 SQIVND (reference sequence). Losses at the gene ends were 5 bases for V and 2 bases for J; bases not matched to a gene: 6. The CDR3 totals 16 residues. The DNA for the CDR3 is TGTGCCAGTAGTCTCGACAGGGGGCCGGGCAATCAGCCCCAGCATTTT. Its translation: CASSLDRGPGNQPQHF.

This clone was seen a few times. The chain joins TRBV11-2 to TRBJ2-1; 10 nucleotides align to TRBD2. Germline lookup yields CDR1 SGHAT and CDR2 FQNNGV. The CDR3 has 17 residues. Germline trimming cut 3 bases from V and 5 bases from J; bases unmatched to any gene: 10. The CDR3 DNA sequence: TGTGCCAGCAGCTTTTGGGCTAGCGGGAGACTAGACAATGAGCAGTTCTTC. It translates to CASSFWASGRLDNEQFF.

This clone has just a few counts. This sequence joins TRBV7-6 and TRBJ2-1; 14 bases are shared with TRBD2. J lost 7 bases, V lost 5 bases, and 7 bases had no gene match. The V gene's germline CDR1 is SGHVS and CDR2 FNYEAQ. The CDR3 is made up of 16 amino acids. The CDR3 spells CASSLETSGRGNEQFF. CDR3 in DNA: TGTGCCAGCAGCCTGGAGACTAGCGGGAGGGGGAATGAGCAGTTCTTC.

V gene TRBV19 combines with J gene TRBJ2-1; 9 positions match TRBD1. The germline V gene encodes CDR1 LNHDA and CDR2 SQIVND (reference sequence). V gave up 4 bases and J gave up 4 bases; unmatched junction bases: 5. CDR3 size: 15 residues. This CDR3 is CASSKGQGFYNEQFF. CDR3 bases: TGTGCCAGTAGTAAGGGACAGGGTTTTTACAATGAGCAGTTCTTC.

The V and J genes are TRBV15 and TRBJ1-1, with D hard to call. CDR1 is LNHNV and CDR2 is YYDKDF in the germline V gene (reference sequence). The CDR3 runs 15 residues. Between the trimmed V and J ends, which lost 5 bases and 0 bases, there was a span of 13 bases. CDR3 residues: CATSPRTEMNTEAFF. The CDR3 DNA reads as TGTGCCACCAGCCCAAGGACTGAAATGAACACTGAAGCTTTCTTT.

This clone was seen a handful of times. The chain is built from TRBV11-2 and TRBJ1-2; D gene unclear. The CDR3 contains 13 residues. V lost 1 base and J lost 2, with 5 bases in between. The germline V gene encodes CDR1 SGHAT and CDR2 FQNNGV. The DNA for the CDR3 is TGTGCCAGCAGCTTAGGAGGGAACTATGGCTACACCTTC. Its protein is CASSLGGNYGYTF.

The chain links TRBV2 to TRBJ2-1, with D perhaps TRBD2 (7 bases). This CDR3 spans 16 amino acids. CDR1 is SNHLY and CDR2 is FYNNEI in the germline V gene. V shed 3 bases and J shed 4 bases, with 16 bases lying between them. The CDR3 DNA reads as TGTGCCAGCAGTGAGGGGGGGAGGGGGACATACAATGAGCAGTTCTTC. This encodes CASSEGGRGTYNEQFF.

The CDR3 DNA follows: TGTGCCAGCAGTTCCCGGGACAGTTACTATGGCTACACCTTC. This codes for CASSSRDSYYGYTF. The V gene is TRBV27, the J gene TRBJ1-2; TRBD1 matches 7 bases. Germline-derived CDR1 and CDR2 are MNHEY and SMNVEV (reference sequence). The CDR3 runs 14 residues. The ends lost 4 bases at V and 3 bases at J; junction bases unmatched: 5.

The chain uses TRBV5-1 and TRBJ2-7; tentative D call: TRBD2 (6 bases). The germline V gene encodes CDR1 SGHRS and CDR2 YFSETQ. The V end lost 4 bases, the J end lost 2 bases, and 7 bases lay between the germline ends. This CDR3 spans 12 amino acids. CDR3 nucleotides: TGCGCCAGCAGCCCGGGAGCCTACGAGCAGTACTTC. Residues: CASSPGAYEQYF. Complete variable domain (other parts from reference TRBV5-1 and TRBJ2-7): KAGVTQTPRYLIKTRGQQVTLSCSPISGHRSVSWYQQTPGQGLQFLFEYFSETQRNKGNFPGRFSGRQFSNSRSEMNVSTLELGDSALYLCASSPGAYEQYFGPGTRLTVT.

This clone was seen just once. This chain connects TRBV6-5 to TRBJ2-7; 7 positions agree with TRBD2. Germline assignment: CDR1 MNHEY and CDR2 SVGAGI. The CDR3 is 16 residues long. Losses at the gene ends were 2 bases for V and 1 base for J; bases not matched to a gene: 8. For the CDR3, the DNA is TGTGCCAGCAGTTACACCGCTAGCGGCAGATCCTACGAGCAGTACTTC. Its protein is CASSYTASGRSYEQYF.

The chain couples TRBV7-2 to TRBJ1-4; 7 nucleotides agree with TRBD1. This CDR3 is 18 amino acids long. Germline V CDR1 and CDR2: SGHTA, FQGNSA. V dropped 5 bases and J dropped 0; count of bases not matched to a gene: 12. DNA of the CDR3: TGTGCCAGCAGCCTTCAGGTCGTCAGGGGGGCAACTAATGAAAAACTGTTTTTT. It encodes CASSLQVVRGATNEKLFF.

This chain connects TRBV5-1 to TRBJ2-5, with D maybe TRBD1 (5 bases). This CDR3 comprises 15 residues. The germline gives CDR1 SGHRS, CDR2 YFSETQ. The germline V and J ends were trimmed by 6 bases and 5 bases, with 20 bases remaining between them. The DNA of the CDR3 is TGCGCCAGCAAGATTACGACAGCCCCCCGCGAGACCCAGTACTTC. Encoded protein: CASKITTAPRETQYF.

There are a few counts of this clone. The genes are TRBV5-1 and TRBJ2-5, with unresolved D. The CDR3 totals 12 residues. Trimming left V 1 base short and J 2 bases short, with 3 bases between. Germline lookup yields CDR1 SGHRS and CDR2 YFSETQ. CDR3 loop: CASSLIQETQYF. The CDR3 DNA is TGCGCCAGCAGCTTGATACAAGAGACCCAGTACTTC.

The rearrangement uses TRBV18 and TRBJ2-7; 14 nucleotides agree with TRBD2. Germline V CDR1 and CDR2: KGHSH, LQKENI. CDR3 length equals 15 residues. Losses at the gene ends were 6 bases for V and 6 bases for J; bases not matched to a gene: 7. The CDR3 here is CASSPPGLAGVEQYF. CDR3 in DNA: TGTGCCAGCTCGCCTCCGGGACTAGCGGGAGTCGAGCAGTACTTC.

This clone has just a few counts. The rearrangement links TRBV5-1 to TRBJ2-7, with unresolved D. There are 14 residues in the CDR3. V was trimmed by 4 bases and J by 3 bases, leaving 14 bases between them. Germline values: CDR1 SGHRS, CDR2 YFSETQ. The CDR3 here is CASSPSSSDYEQYF. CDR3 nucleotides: TGCGCCAGCAGCCCATCCAGTTCCGACTACGAGCAGTACTTC.

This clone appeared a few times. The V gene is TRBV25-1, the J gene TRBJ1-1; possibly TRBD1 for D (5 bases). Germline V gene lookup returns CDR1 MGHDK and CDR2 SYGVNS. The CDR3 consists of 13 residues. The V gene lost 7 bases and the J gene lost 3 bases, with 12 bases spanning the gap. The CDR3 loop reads CASTTTEYTEAFF. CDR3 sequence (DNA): TGTGCCAGCACCACGACAGAATACACTGAAGCTTTCTTT.

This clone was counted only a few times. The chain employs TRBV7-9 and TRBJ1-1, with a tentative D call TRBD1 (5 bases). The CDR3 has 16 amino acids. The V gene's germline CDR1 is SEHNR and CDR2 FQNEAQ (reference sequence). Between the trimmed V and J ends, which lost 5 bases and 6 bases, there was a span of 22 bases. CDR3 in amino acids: CASSPILWGVRPEAFF. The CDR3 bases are TGTGCCAGCAGCCCGATATTGTGGGGGGTGAGACCTGAAGCTTTCTTT.

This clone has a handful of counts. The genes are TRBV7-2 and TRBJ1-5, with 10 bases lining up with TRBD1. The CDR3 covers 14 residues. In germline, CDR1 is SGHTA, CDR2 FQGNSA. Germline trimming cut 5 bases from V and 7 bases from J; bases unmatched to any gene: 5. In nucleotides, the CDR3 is TGTGCCAGCAGCCTTCCGGGACAGGGGCAGCCCCAGCATTTT. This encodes CASSLPGQGQPQHF.